This entry is about one T cell receptor beta chain. Its cognate antigen is unknown. Germline-derived CDR1 and CDR2 are MNHEY and SMNVEV (reference sequence). V lost 2 bases and J lost 2, with 13 bases in between. The CDR3 runs 16 residues. The data belong to a study of vaccination and CD4 T cells after COVID-19. Regarding the study as a whole: In convalescent patients, 304 of 307 vaccine-specific clones were spike mono-reactive.

The Oncomine TCR Beta short-read assay was applied to DNA of cultured CD4+ T cells. Genomic DNA was drawn out of CD4+ T cells grown in culture. A single record per CDR3 protein comes from TCRdb applying MiXCR to the PCR reads. The profile shows 15,000 or so distinct CDR3 sequences, approximately 52% of them singletons. The treatment here: roughly 10-day PBMC culture with coronavirus spike peptide pools or control peptides (ViraFEST assay). Input material: CD4+ T cells from blood, cultured in vitro. The sequence was collected from a human donor who had recovered from COVID-19. This chain links TRBV27 with TRBJ1-5; the D gene is possibly TRBD1 (5 bases). The CDR3 DNA reads as TGTGCCAGCAGTTTAGGGCAGGGACGGGGCAATCAGCCCCAGCATTTT. Protein sequence: CASSLGQGRGNQPQHF.